The rows below give T cell receptor beta chains drawn from one sample of a study of cytomegalovirus exposure and HLA in healthy donors. The table came from immunoSEQ multiplex PCR; TCRdb's copy has only in-frame clones and leaves some out. Here the sample spans 150,000 or so clones, almost 80% being singletons. What was sequenced was PBMCs. Every receptor here comes from a female donor in good health and CMV-seronegative. Both conserved end residues are part of each CDR3. D genes are given only for firm matches. Size values are once, few and many counts, or a class for expanded clones, and some rows have none.

size: NA; J: TRBJ2-5; D: TRBD2; V: TRBV7-2; DNA: TGTGCCAGCAGCTTACGGGGATTTAGCGGGAGAAGTGGAGAGACCCAGTACTTC; CDR3: CASSLRGFSGRSGETQYF
size: NA; J: TRBJ2-3; D: NA; V: TRBV19; DNA: TGTGCCAGTAGGGACTTTACTAGCACAGATACGCAGTATTTT; CDR3: CASRDFTSTDTQYF
size: few; J: TRBJ1-3; D: TRBD1; V: TRBV7-9; DNA: TGTGCCAGCAGCCTCGGACAGGGGTCCGGAAACACCATATATTTT; CDR3: CASSLGQGSGNTIYF
size: NA; J: TRBJ2-7; D: NA; V: TRBV28; DNA: TGTGCCAGCAGTTTATTAGGACTATACCCCTACGAGCAGTACTTC; CDR3: CASSLLGLYPYEQYF
size: NA; J: TRBJ1-2; D: NA; V: TRBV5-4; DNA: TGTGCCAGCAGAACCCCCGGGCGGGGAAGCTATGGCTACACCTTC; CDR3: CASRTPGRGSYGYTF
size: NA; J: TRBJ1-2; D: TRBD1; V: TRBV4-1; DNA: TGCGCCAGCAGCCAAAACCCGGCAGGGGGCGGCTATGGCTACACCTTC; CDR3: CASSQNPAGGGYGYTF
size: NA; J: TRBJ1-2; D: NA; V: TRBV9; DNA: TGTGCCAGCAGCGTATACGCAGAAACCTATGGCTACACCTTC; CDR3: CASSVYAETYGYTF
size: NA; J: TRBJ2-3; D: NA; V: TRBV4-3; DNA: TGCGCCAGCAGCCAAGATAGGGCAGGGCTAGATACGCAGTATTTT; CDR3: CASSQDRAGLDTQYF
size: NA; J: TRBJ2-2; D: NA; V: TRBV9; DNA: TGTGCCAGCAGCGTAGGGGGAGGCACCGGGGAGCTGTTTTTT; CDR3: CASSVGGGTGELFF
size: few; J: TRBJ2-7; D: NA; V: TRBV7-2; DNA: TGTGCCAGCAGCTTGGGTAGCACGAGCTCCTACGAGCAGTACTTC; CDR3: CASSLGSTSSYEQYF
size: NA; J: TRBJ2-7; D: TRBD1; V: TRBV6-6; DNA: TGTGCCAGCAAACGGGACAGCTCCTACGAGCAGTACTTC; CDR3: CASKRDSSYEQYF
size: once; J: TRBJ2-2; D: NA; V: TRBV18; DNA: TGTGCCAGCTCACCAGATCAGACAGGGAACACCGGGGAGCTGTTTTTT; CDR3: CASSPDQTGNTGELFF
size: NA; J: TRBJ1-2; D: TRBD1; V: TRBV2; DNA: TGTGCCAGCAATGTTGACAGGGGAGTAGATGGCTACACCTTC; CDR3: CASNVDRGVDGYTF
size: NA; J: TRBJ1-1; D: TRBD1; V: TRBV18; DNA: TGTGCCAGCTCTCTGGACAGGGTCCCTGAAGCTTTCTTT; CDR3: CASSLDRVPEAFF
size: NA; J: TRBJ2-1; D: NA; V: TRBV27; DNA: TGTGCCAGCAGTTTCCTAGGGGTTCTCTCCTACAATGAGCAGTTCTTC; CDR3: CASSFLGVLSYNEQFF
size: NA; J: TRBJ1-5; D: NA; V: TRBV11-2; DNA: TGTGCCAGCAGCCCTGCGGGCAATCAGCCCCAGCATTTT; CDR3: CASSPAGNQPQHF
size: once; J: TRBJ2-5; D: TRBD2; V: TRBV6-6; DNA: TGTGCCAGCAGTCCCAGCGGGACTTACCAAGAGACCCAGTACTTC; CDR3: CASSPSGTYQETQYF
size: few; J: TRBJ1-4; D: NA; V: TRBV28; DNA: TGTGCCAGCAGTTTATTCCGCGGACAGCCGAATGAAAAACTGTTTTTT; CDR3: CASSLFRGQPNEKLFF
size: NA; J: TRBJ1-1; D: NA; V: TRBV13; DNA: TGTGCCAGCAGCTTAGGTGGGCAGGTGAACACTGAAGCTTTCTTT; CDR3: CASSLGGQVNTEAFF
size: NA; J: TRBJ1-1; D: NA; V: TRBV4-2; DNA: TGTGCCAGCAGCACACGGCTGTGGGCAAGCACTGAAGCTTTCTTT; CDR3: CASSTRLWASTEAFF
size: NA; J: TRBJ2-7; D: TRBD1; V: TRBV7-2; DNA: TGTGCCAGCAGCTTAGGCAGGGGGCACTCCTACGAGCAGTACTTC; CDR3: CASSLGRGHSYEQYF
size: NA; J: TRBJ1-5; D: NA; V: TRBV6-1; DNA: TGTGCCAGCAAAAGTTTGAGTCATAGCAATCAGCCCCAGCATTTT; CDR3: CASKSLSHSNQPQHF
size: few; J: TRBJ2-7; D: TRBD1; V: TRBV5-6; DNA: TGTGCCAGCAAAAGGGACAGAGAACCCTACGAGCAGTACTTC; CDR3: CASKRDREPYEQYF
size: NA; J: TRBJ1-5; D: NA; V: TRBV28; DNA: TGTGCCAGCAGTTTTACCAGGGTCAGCAATCAGCCCCAGCATTTT; CDR3: CASSFTRVSNQPQHF